This T cell receptor beta chain was profiled in a study of blood T cell repertoires in COVID-19 (dated by TCRdb to the early 2020s). About the investigation overall: Collaborator samples came from the United States, Italy and Spain and covered acute and convalescent phases of COVID-19. Samples were obtained from the ongoing ImmuneRACE study (first 160 participants) and from 1,000 to 1,500 subjects provided by 6 global collaborators. Sample metadata almost always included a de-identified subject ID, COVID-19 status, age in years and sex. Subjects who had been exposed to COVID-19, were actively infected with it, or had recovered from it provided the deeply sampled blood TCRbeta repertoires that made up the dataset. The repertoires were made available in a free public database intended to serve as a resource for research on the immune response to SARS-CoV-2. The material from the prospective study consisted of cDNA or gDNA derived from T cells, B-cell-depleted T cells, or PBMCs. Where HLA class I and class II types were available, the types were taken from metadata supplied by the sample provider, not from assay-based typing.

The collaborating institutions used their own protocols to collect whole blood in K2EDTA tubes. For TCRbeta analysis, collaborators shipped samples as frozen whole blood, isolated PBMCs, or DNA extracted from either of those sample types. On this clone: It lacks a known antigen. No much larger clonotype is one base removed from it; base qualities were not supplied.

Summary of the overall study and its limitations: Clinical and demographic metadata were provided uncurated, with the amount varying by source and participant.

TCRbeta CDR3 regions were amplified from genomic DNA using the immunoSEQ Assay, a bias-controlled multiplex PCR. The study's processing was this. Nucleated cell counts per sample were estimated from amplification of reference gene primers within the assay. To quantify the absolute abundance of each unique TCRbeta CDR3 rearrangement, sequence reads were collapsed and filtered. Productive Simpson clonality was computed per sample as the square root of Simpson's diversity index over productive rearrangements. This is the immuneACCESS table as TCRdb keeps it, with only in-frame sequences that have V and J called. A part of the clones is gone; compared with another copy, unresolved V genes explain less than half, and the rest is unexplained. The DNA gave D and trimming, while V, J and clone size come from that table. The sample table holds some 200,000 clones, of which about 78% were seen once. About 7.2% of the sample is taken by the ten largest.

The TCR sequence derives from a woman in her 70s with acute or convalescent COVID-19. Sequenced: peripheral blood.

The sequenced DNA is TGTGCCAGCGGCTACTTTGGGGGCAATTCCTACGAGCAGTACTTC. Translated, this gives CASGYFGGNSYEQYF. The rearrangement joined TRBV7-9 to TRBJ2-7; possibly the D gene is TRBD1, per 6 matching bases. Reading from cysteine to phenylalanine, the CDR3 counts 15 amino acids. Just CDR3 DNA is preserved here, 45 bases in frame from base 1. Deletion took 8 bases off V and 1 base off J, with a span of 18 bases between the germline ends. From the germline V gene (reference sequence), CDR1 is SEHNR and CDR2 is FQNEAQ.